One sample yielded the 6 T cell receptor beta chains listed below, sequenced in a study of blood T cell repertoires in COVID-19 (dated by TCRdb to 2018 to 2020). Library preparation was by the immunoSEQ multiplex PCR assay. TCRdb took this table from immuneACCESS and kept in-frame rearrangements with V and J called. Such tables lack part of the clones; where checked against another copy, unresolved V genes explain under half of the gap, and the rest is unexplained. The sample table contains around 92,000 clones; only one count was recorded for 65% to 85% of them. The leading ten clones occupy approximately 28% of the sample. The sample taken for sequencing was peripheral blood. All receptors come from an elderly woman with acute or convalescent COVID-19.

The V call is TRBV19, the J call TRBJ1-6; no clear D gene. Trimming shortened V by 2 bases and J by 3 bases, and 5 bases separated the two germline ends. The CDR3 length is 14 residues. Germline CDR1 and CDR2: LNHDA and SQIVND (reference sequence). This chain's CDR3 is CASSINSYNSPLHF. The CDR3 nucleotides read TGTGCCAGTAGTATAAACAGCTATAATTCACCCCTCCACTTT. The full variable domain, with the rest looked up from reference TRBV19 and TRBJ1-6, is DGGITQSPKYLFRKEGQNVTLSCEQNLNHDAMYWYRQDPGQGLRLIYYSQIVNDFQKGDIAEGYSVSREKKESFPLTVTSAQKNPTAFYLCASSINSYNSPLHFGNGTRLTVT.

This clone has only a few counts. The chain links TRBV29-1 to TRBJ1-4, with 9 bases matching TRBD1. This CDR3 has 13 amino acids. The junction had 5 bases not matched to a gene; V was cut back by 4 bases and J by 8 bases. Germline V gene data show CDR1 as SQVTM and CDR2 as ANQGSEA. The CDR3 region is CSVAGQGDEKLFF. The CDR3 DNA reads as TGCAGCGTTGCGGGACAGGGCGACGAAAAACTGTTTTTT.

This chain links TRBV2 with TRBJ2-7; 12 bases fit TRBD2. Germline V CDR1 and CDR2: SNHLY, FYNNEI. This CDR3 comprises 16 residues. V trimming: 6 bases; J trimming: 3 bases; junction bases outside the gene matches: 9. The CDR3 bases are TGTGCCAGCAGGGGGGAGACTAGCGGGGGAATCTACGAGCAGTACTTC. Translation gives CASRGETSGGIYEQYF.

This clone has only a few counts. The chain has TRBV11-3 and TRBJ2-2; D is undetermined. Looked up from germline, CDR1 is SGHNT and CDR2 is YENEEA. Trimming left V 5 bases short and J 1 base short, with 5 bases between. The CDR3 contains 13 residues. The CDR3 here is CASSIQNTGELFF. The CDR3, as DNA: TGTGCCAGCAGCATTCAGAACACCGGGGAGCTGTTTTTT. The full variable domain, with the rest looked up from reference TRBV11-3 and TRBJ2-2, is EAGVVQSPRYKIIEKKQPVAFWCNPISGHNTLYWYLQNLGQGPELLIRYENEEAVDDSQLPKDRFSAERLKGVDSTLKIQPAELGDSAVYLCASSIQNTGELFFGEGSRLTVL.

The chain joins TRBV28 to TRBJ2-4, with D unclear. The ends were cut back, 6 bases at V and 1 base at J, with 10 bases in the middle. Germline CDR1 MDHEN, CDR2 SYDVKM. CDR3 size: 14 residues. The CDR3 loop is CASSPPRAKNIQYF. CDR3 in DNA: TGTGCCAGCAGCCCTCCCCGGGCCAAAAACATTCAGTACTTC.

Here the CDR3 reads CASSLAGVLEQYF. CDR3 nucleotides: TGCGCCAGCAGCTTGGCCGGGGTTCTCGAGCAGTACTTC. J is TRBJ2-7 and V is TRBV5-1; perhaps TRBD2 as D (5 bases). There are 13 residues in the CDR3. Trimming removed 0 bases at V and 6 bases at J, with 10 bases between. Germline CDR1 reads SGHRS; CDR2 reads YFSETQ.